This record covers a single T cell receptor beta chain. The target antigen is unknown. The CDR3 totals 12 residues. V was trimmed by 7 bases and J by 9 bases, leaving 14 bases between them. Per the germline V gene, CDR1 is SGHRS and CDR2 is YFSETQ. This sample is drawn from a study of cytomegalovirus exposure and HLA in healthy donors. For the study at large: The 90 to 150 validation repertoires and the approximately 670 first-cohort repertoires shared a platform, a later analysis reported. Broader study findings: The listing of roughly 160 TCR beta chains classed them as cytomegalovirus-associated. Three chains tied to CMV proved CMV antigen-specific in vitro.

Sequenced by immunoSEQ multiplex PCR; TCRdb stores in-frame clones only, minus some. The data hold under 300,000 clones, with about 90% observed a single time. The rearrangement uses TRBV5-1 and TRBJ2-1; a weak D match, TRBD2 (6 bases). The sample consisted of PBMCs. The receptor was isolated from a woman aged 25 to 45 in good health and CMV-seropositive. CDR3 coding DNA: TGCGCCAGCCTAGCGCTCATGGGTGAGCAGTTCTTC. This sequence encodes CASLALMGEQFF.